The rows below give T cell receptor beta chains drawn from one sample of a study of shared clonotypes between healthy human individuals. Produced via immunoSEQ multiplex PCR; TCRdb's table is partial and in-frame only. The sample shows around 500,000 clones, roughly 77% of them seen only once. Sequenced material: PBMCs. Every receptor here comes from a woman aged 35 to 49 in good health. Some clones in this sample may be carry-over from other donors' samples. CDR3s include the opening cysteine and the closing phenylalanine or tryptophan. A D gene is named only where the DNA matches it firmly. Part of the rows lack a size; the others show once, few, many or a class for expanded clones.

TRBV7-2	NA	TRBJ2-7	NA	TGTGCCAGCAGCTTAGTCCCCGGGTCCTACGAGCAGTACTTC	CASSLVPGSYEQYF
TRBV6-5	NA	TRBJ1-1	NA	TGTGCCAGCAGTGACGAGGGGATTCGGGCTTTCTTT	CASSDEGIRAFF
TRBV7-2	NA	TRBJ2-3	NA	TGTGCCAGCAGCCCTGGCCGCACAGATACGCAGTATTTT	CASSPGRTDTQYF
TRBV2	few	TRBJ2-2	NA	TGTGCCAGCACTCGGACCAGCGGGGAGCTGTTTTTT	CASTRTSGELFF
TRBV10-3	NA	TRBJ2-7	NA	TGTGCCATCAGTGAGAGAGGAGCGGTAGCGGTTTACGAGCAGTACTTC	CAISERGAVAVYEQYF
TRBV27	once	TRBJ2-5	NA	TGTGCCAGCAGAACCATCGAGGGAGGGACCCAGTACTTC	CASRTIEGGTQYF
TRBV2	NA	TRBJ2-7	TRBD2	TGTGCCAGCAGTGAACCCGGGACTAGCGACGAGCAGTACTTC	CASSEPGTSDEQYF
TRBV21-1	NA	TRBJ2-7	NA	TGTGCCAGCAGCAGAGGGACGGAGCCCTACGAGCAGTACTTC	CASSRGTEPYEQYF
TRBV10-3	NA	TRBJ1-1	TRBD1	TGTGCCATCAGTGAGTCCCAGGGGGCAAAAACTGAAGCTTTCTTT	CAISESQGAKTEAFF
TRBV6-1	once	TRBJ2-3	TRBD1	TGTGCCAGCAGTGAGGGACAGAGATCCACAGATACGCAGTATTTT	CASSEGQRSTDTQYF